This TCR beta chain originates from a study of blood T cell repertoires in COVID-19. Study background: From T cells, B-cell-depleted T cells, or PBMCs came the material, which was cDNA or gDNA.

Sequenced by immunoSEQ multiplex PCR; TCRdb stores in-frame clones only, minus some. The table includes hundreds of thousands of clones, around 82% detected once. Individuals aged roughly 18 to 95 years were recruited from about two dozen US areas. The study recruited exposed participants who had met a COVID-19 case within 2 weeks before entry. Trimming took off 8 bases at V and 5 bases at J, with 19 bases between the two ends. Germline loops: CDR1 SNHLY, CDR2 FYNNEI. The CDR3 loop spans 14 amino acids. This TCR was sampled from a woman in her thirties or forties who had been exposed to COVID-19. This chain connects TRBV2 to TRBJ2-7; a weak D match, TRBD2 (6 bases). Sequenced input: PBMCs or T cells enriched from blood (not recorded which). The CDR3 DNA is TGTGCCAGCGCTTTAATGGGGGGTAGCGACGAGCAGTACTTC. Its translation: CASALMGGSDEQYF.